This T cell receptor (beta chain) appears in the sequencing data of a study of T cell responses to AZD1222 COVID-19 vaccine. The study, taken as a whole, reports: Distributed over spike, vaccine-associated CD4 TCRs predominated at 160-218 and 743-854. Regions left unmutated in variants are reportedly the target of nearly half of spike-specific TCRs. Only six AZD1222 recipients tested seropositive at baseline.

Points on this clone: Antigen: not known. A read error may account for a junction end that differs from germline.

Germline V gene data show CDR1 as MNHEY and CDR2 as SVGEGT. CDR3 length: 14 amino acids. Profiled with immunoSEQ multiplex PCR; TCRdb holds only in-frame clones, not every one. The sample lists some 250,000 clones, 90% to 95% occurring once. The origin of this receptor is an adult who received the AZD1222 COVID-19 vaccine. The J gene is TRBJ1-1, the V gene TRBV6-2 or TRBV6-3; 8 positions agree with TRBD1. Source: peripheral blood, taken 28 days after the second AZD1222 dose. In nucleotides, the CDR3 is TGTGCCAGCAGTTACTCGATGACGGGACAGGTCCGGGGCTTT. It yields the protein CASSYSMTGQVRGF.